This record covers a single T cell receptor beta chain. The data belong to a study of PD-1 blockade in classical Hodgkin lymphoma. The CDR3 length is 14 residues. Per germline, CDR1 MNHNS and CDR2 SASEGT. The data were produced by immunoSEQ multiplex PCR, yet TCRdb's version contains in-frame clones alone and is incomplete. The sample carries 90,000 to 100,000 clones, roughly nine tenths recorded once. With no exception, relapse followed autologous stem cell transplantation in all patients, and brentuximab vedotin exposure varied. This sample comprised peripheral blood mononuclear cells (PBMCs), obtained before the second cycle of nivolumab. This sequence joins TRBV6-1 and TRBJ2-1; TRBD1 aligns across 8 bases. The origin of this receptor is a human donor with classical Hodgkin lymphoma. The CDR3 protein is CASEGQGLGNEQFF. CDR3 DNA: TGTGCGTCAGAAGGACAGGGCCTGGGCAATGAGCAGTTCTTC.